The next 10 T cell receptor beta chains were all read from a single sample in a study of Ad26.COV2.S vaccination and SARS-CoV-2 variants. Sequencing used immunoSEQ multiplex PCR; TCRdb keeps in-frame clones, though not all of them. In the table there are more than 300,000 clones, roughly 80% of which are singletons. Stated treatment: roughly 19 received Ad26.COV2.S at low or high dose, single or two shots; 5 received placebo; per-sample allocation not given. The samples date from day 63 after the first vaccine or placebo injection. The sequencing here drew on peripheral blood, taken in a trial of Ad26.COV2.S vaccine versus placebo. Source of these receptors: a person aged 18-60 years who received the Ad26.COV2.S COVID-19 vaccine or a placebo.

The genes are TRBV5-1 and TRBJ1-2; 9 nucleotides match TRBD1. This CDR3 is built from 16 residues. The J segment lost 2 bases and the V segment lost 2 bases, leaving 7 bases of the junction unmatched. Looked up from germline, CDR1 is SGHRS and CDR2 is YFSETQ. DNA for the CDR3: TGCGCCAGCAGCTTATGGACAGGGGAAGGGAACTATGGCTACACCTTC. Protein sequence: CASSLWTGEGNYGYTF.

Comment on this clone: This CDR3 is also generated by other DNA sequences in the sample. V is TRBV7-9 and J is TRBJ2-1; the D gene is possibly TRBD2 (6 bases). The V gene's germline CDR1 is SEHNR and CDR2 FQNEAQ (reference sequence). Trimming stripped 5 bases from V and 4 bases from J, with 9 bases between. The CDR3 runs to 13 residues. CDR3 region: CASSLGTYNEQFF. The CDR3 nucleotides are TGTGCCAGCAGCCTCGGGACTTACAATGAGCAGTTCTTC. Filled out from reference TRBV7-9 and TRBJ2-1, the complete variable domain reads DTGVSQNPRHKITKRGQNVTFRCDPISEHNRLYWYRQTLGQGPEFLTYFQNEAQLEKSRLLSDRFSAERPKGSFSTLEIQRTEQGDSAMYLCASSLGTYNEQFFGPGTRLTVL.

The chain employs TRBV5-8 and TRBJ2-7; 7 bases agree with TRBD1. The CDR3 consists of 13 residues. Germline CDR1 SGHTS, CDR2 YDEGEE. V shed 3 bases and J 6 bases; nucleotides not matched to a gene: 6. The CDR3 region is CASSYTGAVEQYF. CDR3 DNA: TGTGCCAGCAGCTACACAGGGGCGGTCGAGCAGTACTTC.

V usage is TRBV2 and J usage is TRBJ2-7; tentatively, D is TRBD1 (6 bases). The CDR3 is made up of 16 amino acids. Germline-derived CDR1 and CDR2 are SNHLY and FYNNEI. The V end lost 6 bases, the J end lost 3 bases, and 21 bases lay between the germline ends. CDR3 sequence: CASRPSGRGRFYEQYF. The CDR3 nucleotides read TGTGCCAGCAGACCTTCTGGCAGGGGAAGGTTCTACGAGCAGTACTTC.

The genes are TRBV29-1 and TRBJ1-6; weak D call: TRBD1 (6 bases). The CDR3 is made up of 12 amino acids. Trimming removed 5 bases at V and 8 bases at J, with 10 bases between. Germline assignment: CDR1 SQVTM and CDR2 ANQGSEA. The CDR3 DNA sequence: TGCAGCGTTCGGTCAGGGGATTCACCCCTCCACTTT. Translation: CSVRSGDSPLHF.

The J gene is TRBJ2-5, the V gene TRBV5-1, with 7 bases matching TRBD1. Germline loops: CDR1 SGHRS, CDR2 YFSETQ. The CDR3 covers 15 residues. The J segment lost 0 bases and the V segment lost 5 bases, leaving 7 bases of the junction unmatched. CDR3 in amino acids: CASSLGTENQETQYF. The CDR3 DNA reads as TGCGCCAGCAGTCTTGGGACAGAAAACCAAGAGACCCAGTACTTC. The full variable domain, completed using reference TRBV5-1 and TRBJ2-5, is KAGVTQTPRYLIKTRGQQVTLSCSPISGHRSVSWYQQTPGQGLQFLFEYFSETQRNKGNFPGRFSGRQFSNSRSEMNVSTLELGDSALYLCASSLGTENQETQYFGPGTRLLVL.

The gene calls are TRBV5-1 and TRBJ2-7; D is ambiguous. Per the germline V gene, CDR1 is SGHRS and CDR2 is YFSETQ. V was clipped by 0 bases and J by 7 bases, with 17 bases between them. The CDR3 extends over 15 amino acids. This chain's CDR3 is CASSLGTRTKREQYF. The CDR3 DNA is TGCGCCAGCAGCTTGGGGACCCGGACCAAGAGGGAGCAGTACTTC.

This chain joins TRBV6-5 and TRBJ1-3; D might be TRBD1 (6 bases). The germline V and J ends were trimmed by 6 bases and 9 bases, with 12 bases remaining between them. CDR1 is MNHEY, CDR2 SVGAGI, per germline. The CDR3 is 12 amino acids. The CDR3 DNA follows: TGTGCCAGCAGCTCGGGACAAGGCACCATATATTTT. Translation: CASSSGQGTIYF.

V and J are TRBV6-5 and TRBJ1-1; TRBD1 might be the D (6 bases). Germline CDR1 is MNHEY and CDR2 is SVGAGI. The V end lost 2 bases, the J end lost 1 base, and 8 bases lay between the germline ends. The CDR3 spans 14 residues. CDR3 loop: CASSYGQRNTEAFF. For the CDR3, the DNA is TGTGCCAGCAGTTACGGACAGAGGAACACTGAAGCTTTCTTT.

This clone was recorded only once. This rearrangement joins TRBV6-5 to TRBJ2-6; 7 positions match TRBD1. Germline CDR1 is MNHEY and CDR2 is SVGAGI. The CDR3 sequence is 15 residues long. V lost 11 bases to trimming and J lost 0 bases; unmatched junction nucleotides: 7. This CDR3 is CAGGQAYSGANVLTF. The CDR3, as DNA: TGTGCCGGAGGACAGGCATACTCTGGGGCCAACGTCCTGACTTTC.